These 29 T cell receptor beta chains share one sample of origin, sequenced in a study of human T cells and chemical hapten exposure. One entry per CDR3 protein results from TCRdb running MiXCR on the RACE reads. The data show around 110,000 distinct CDR3 sequences, around an eighth seen once. Noted time point: patch test 1, 2 weeks after DPC sensitization. Treatment given: therapeutic diphenylcyclopropenone sensitization with weekly scalp DPC. The material sequenced was whole blood, taken in connection with sensitization to the hapten diphenylcyclopropenone (DPC). Receptor source: a woman between 45 and 60 years old with alopecia areata. Some clones in this sample may be carry-over from other donors' samples.

This chain joins TRBV11-2 and TRBJ2-1; D call uncertain. V lost 3 bases and J lost 0, with 15 bases in between. The CDR3 runs to 17 residues. Germline-derived CDR1 and CDR2 are SGHAT and FQNNGV. CDR3 sequence reads: CASSFMSLAGSYNEQFF. In DNA, the CDR3 is TGTGCCAGCAGCTTCATGTCACTCGCCGGCTCCTACAATGAGCAGTTCTTC.

The V and J genes are TRBV5-6 and TRBJ1-2; D not certain. V was pared by 0 bases and J by 4 bases, with 10 bases between. The CDR3 covers 14 residues. The germline gives CDR1 SGHDT, CDR2 YYEEEE. The CDR3 protein is CASSLGSQFYGYTF. The CDR3 region has the DNA TGTGCCAGCAGCTTGGGTTCCCAGTTCTATGGCTACACCTTC.

This clonotype has only one observation. The chain couples TRBV9 to TRBJ2-1; possibly TRBD1 for D (5 bases). V gave up 7 bases and J gave up 7 bases, with 18 bases separating them. From germline, CDR1 is SGDLS and CDR2 YYNGEE. The CDR3 extends over 14 amino acids. CDR3: CASFELSKGNEQFF. CDR3 nucleotides: TGTGCCAGCTTTGAGCTCTCCAAGGGGAATGAGCAGTTCTTC.

J is TRBJ1-1 and V is TRBV12-3 or TRBV12-4; D unresolved. The CDR3 length is 14 residues. Trimming stripped 1 base from V and 3 bases from J, with 9 bases between. For the CDR3, the DNA is TGTGCCAGCAGTTTAGAGTTGGGCTACACTGAAGCTTTCTTT. Encoded protein: CASSLELGYTEAFF.

This clonotype was counted a few times. The gene calls are TRBV4-3 and TRBJ1-2; maybe TRBD1 (5 bases). The V gene's germline CDR1 is LGHNA and CDR2 YSLEER. The CDR3 contains 16 residues. Trimming took off 2 bases at V and 5 bases at J, with 18 bases between the two ends. For the CDR3, the DNA is TGCGCCAGCAGCCAAAGTGACAGAACGGACCCTTATGGCTACACCTTC. Translating gives CASSQSDRTDPYGYTF.

This clonotype occurred a few times. The chain recombines TRBV6-1 with TRBJ1-5; tentatively, D is TRBD1 (6 bases). Germline CDR1 and CDR2: MNHNS and SASEGT. The CDR3 has 14 residues. Trimming took 5 bases from V and 4 from J, leaving 12 bases between them. The CDR3 DNA reads as TGTGCCAGCAGTACATTCCAGGGGAATCAGCCCCAGCATTTT. It is translated as CASSTFQGNQPQHF.

The chain is built from TRBV6-5 and TRBJ2-7; the D gene could be TRBD1 or TRBD2 (6 bases each). CDR3 length: 14 amino acids. CDR1 MNHEY and CDR2 SVGAGI come from the germline V gene. V was clipped by 0 bases and J by 4 bases, with 10 bases between them. The CDR3 sequence is CASSYSRGAYEQYF. Written as DNA, the CDR3 is TGTGCCAGCAGTTACTCGAGGGGGGCTTACGAGCAGTACTTC.

The chain employs TRBV13 and TRBJ2-3, with a possible D match to TRBD2 (5 bases). The CDR3 is 15 residues long. V gave up 0 bases and J gave up 2 bases, with 9 bases separating them. CDR1 and CDR2 (germline): PRHDT, FYEKMQ (reference sequence). Here the CDR3 reads CASSLGRGYTDTQYF. The CDR3 coding sequence is TGTGCCAGCAGCTTAGGCCGGGGATACACAGATACGCAGTATTTT. Filled out from reference TRBV13 and TRBJ2-3, the complete variable domain reads AAGVIQSPRHLIKEKRETATLKCYPIPRHDTVYWYQQGPGQDPQFLISFYEKMQSDKGSIPDRFSAQQFSDYHSELNMSSLELGDSALYFCASSLGRGYTDTQYFGPGTRLTVL.

This clonotype was picked up a small number of times. J is TRBJ1-4 and V is TRBV18; 8 positions match TRBD1. The germline gives CDR1 KGHSH, CDR2 LQKENI. The CDR3 runs to 15 residues. V lost 0 bases, J lost 5 bases, and 2 bases stayed unmatched. CDR3 nucleotides: TGTGCCAGCTCACCACCCGGGACAGGAAATGAAAAACTGTTTTTT. Amino acids: CASSPPGTGNEKLFF.

This chain connects TRBV6-2 or TRBV6-3 to TRBJ1-1, with TRBD1 as a possible D gene (6 bases). Germline CDR1 and CDR2: MNHEY and SVGEGT. This CDR3 contains 14 residues. The germline V and J ends were trimmed by 4 bases and 0 bases, with 9 bases remaining between them. CDR3 DNA sequence: TGTGCCAGCAGTTTCAGGGGAATGAACACTGAAGCTTTCTTT. As protein: CASSFRGMNTEAFF.

Here the CDR3 reads CASSHLNGATNEKLFF. The CDR3 bases are TGCGCCAGCAGCCATTTAAACGGTGCAACTAATGAAAAACTGTTTTTT. This rearrangement joins TRBV4-1 to TRBJ1-4; no firm D call. V gave up 3 bases and J gave up 0 bases, with 11 bases separating them. CDR1 MGHRA and CDR2 YSYEKL come from the germline V gene. CDR3 size: 16 residues.

The V gene is TRBV29-1, the J gene TRBJ1-1; D is undetermined. The CDR3 runs 13 residues. Germline-derived CDR1 and CDR2 are SQVTM and ANQGSEA. Trimming removed 7 bases at V and 0 bases at J, with 12 bases between. The CDR3 spells CSAKHTLNTEAFF. The CDR3 DNA follows: TGCAGCGCCAAGCACACTTTGAACACTGAAGCTTTCTTT.

The V call is TRBV4-1, the J call TRBJ2-7, with D maybe TRBD1 (6 bases). The CDR3 runs to 15 residues. CDR1 and CDR2 (germline): MGHRA, YSYEKL. V lost 0 bases and J lost 5, with 14 bases in between. The CDR3 region is CASSQDRGRGHEQYF. In DNA, the CDR3 is TGCGCCAGCAGCCAAGACCGGGGCAGGGGCCACGAGCAGTACTTC.

CDR3 protein: CASSPRNGGNDSPLHF. The CDR3 DNA reads as TGTGCCAGCTCACCACGAAACGGGGGAAATGATTCACCCCTCCACTTT. This chain uses TRBV18 with TRBJ1-6, with a possible D match to TRBD1 (5 bases). Trimming shortened V by 1 base and J by 8 bases, and 15 bases separated the two germline ends. Germline CDR1 KGHSH, CDR2 LQKENI. The CDR3 runs 16 residues.

This clonotype was counted only a few times. The V gene is TRBV10-2, the J gene TRBJ2-7; possibly TRBD2 for D (5 bases). The ends were cut back, 1 base at V and 4 bases at J, with 14 bases in the middle. The V gene's germline CDR1 is WSHSY and CDR2 SAAADI. There are 15 residues in the CDR3. This CDR3 is CASSEFPGLGYEQYF. The CDR3 DNA is TGCGCCAGCAGTGAGTTTCCTGGACTTGGATACGAGCAGTACTTC.

The chain is built from TRBV5-1 and TRBJ1-2, with a tentative D call TRBD1 (5 bases). CDR3 size: 15 residues. V lost 7 bases, J lost 4 bases, and 20 bases lay in between. Germline-derived CDR1 and CDR2 are SGHRS and YFSETQ. The CDR3 region has the DNA TGCGCCAGCGGGGAAGGGACTCCTGTTCCCTATGGCTACACCTTC. Translated, it gives CASGEGTPVPYGYTF.

This clonotype was seen only a few times. The chain links TRBV6-1 to TRBJ2-7, with 8 bases fitting TRBD1. Germline-derived CDR1 and CDR2 are MNHNS and SASEGT. V was pared by 7 bases and J by 5 bases, with 7 bases of the junction left unmatched. The CDR3 is 13 amino acids. CDR3 loop: CASKLQGGNEQYF. The CDR3 nucleotides read TGTGCCAGCAAGTTACAGGGGGGAAACGAGCAGTACTTC.

This clonotype turned up a few times. The V and J genes are TRBV7-8 and TRBJ2-1, with D possibly matching TRBD1 (5 bases). V was clipped by 0 bases and J by 16 bases, with 13 bases between them. From germline, CDR1 is SGHVS and CDR2 FQNEAQ. The CDR3 is 12 amino acids. The CDR3 coding sequence is TGTGCCAGCAGCTTAGCTGGGGCAAAGCTCTTCTTC. Protein sequence: CASSLAGAKLFF.

This clonotype was detected many times. The chain has TRBV20-1 and TRBJ2-7; 7 bases line up with TRBD1. The CDR3 loop spans 14 amino acids. Germline loops: CDR1 DFQATT, CDR2 SNEGSKA (reference sequence). The J segment lost 3 bases and the V segment lost 5 bases, leaving 10 bases of the junction unmatched. Here the CDR3 reads CSALPVTGDYEQYF. The CDR3 coding sequence is TGCAGTGCTCTCCCCGTCACAGGGGACTACGAGCAGTACTTC.

This clonotype was seen repeatedly, ten times or more. V is TRBV11-2 and J is TRBJ1-1; unclear D gene. Germline V gene lookup returns CDR1 SGHAT and CDR2 FQNNGV. The CDR3 loop spans 14 amino acids. V was shortened by 0 bases and J by 6 bases, with 11 bases between the two germline ends. CDR3 in amino acids: CASSLDYRVAEAFF. For the CDR3, the DNA is TGTGCCAGCAGCTTAGATTATAGGGTGGCTGAAGCTTTCTTT.

A few counts support this clonotype. The chain joins TRBV20-1 to TRBJ2-5, with a weak D call TRBD1 (7 bases). CDR3 length equals 16 residues. Germline CDR1 and CDR2: DFQATT and SNEGSKA (reference sequence). Trimming removed 3 bases at V and 5 bases at J, with 22 bases between. CDR3 sequence (DNA): TGCAGTGCTAGTACGCTTCAAGGAGGGGGCCGGGAGACCCAGTACTTC. This encodes CSASTLQGGGRETQYF.

This clonotype was counted many times. V usage is TRBV20-1 and J usage is TRBJ2-7, with TRBD2 as a possible D gene (5 bases). The length of the CDR3 is 13 residues. Germline lookup yields CDR1 DFQATT and CDR2 SNEGSKA (reference sequence). The CDR3 nucleotides read TGCAGCGGGATTGGCGGAGGCCGCTACGAGCAGTACTTC. The encoded protein is CSGIGGGRYEQYF.

The genes are TRBV29-1 and TRBJ2-6; D is possibly TRBD1 (6 bases). The CDR3 consists of 14 residues. Germline CDR1 is SQVTM and CDR2 is ANQGSEA. Trimming took off 7 bases at V and 0 bases at J, with 10 bases between the two ends. The chain's CDR3 is CSGLDSSGANVLTF. The CDR3 nucleotides are TGCAGCGGCCTGGACAGCTCTGGGGCCAACGTCCTGACTTTC.

This clonotype came up many times. This chain joins TRBV10-3 and TRBJ1-1; D gene uncertain. There are 14 residues in the CDR3. V gave up 2 bases and J gave up 0 bases, with 7 bases separating them. Per the germline V gene, CDR1 is ENHRY and CDR2 is SYGVKD. CDR3 sequence: CAISEELLNTEAFF. The CDR3, as DNA: TGTGCCATCAGTGAGGAACTTCTGAACACTGAAGCTTTCTTT.

This clonotype was recorded at least ten times. The V and J genes are TRBV11-2 and TRBJ2-1; 7 bases are shared with TRBD2. The CDR3 spans 14 residues. Germline V gene data show CDR1 as SGHAT and CDR2 as FQNNGV. Trimming at V came to 5 bases and at J to 3 bases, leaving 4 bases not matched to a gene. The CDR3 loop reads CASSGDYFYNEQFF. CDR3 nucleotide sequence: TGTGCCAGCAGCGGGGACTATTTCTACAATGAGCAGTTCTTC.

This clonotype has more than one count but fewer than ten. The chain carries TRBV18 and TRBJ1-2; weak D call: TRBD1 (5 bases). Germline V gene data show CDR1 as KGHSH and CDR2 as LQKENI. Trimming took 3 bases from V and 8 from J, leaving 13 bases between them. This CDR3 has 13 amino acids. Here the CDR3 DNA reads TGTGCCAGCTCACCCTCAGGGTCGGAGGGCTACACCTTC. Translated, it gives CASSPSGSEGYTF.

This clonotype was observed at least ten times. The chain recombines TRBV29-1 with TRBJ1-5; 9 bases are a match to TRBD1. With V trimmed by 6 bases and J by 3 bases, 6 bases remained unmatched. CDR1 SQVTM and CDR2 ANQGSEA come from the germline V gene. This CDR3 contains 14 residues. This CDR3 is CSVTGTGPNQPQHF. The CDR3 DNA reads as TGCAGCGTAACCGGGACAGGGCCCAATCAGCCCCAGCATTTT.

This clonotype has ten or more counts. The chain is built from TRBV28 and TRBJ1-6, with 8 positions matching TRBD1. The CDR3 is made up of 16 amino acids. Trimming took 2 bases from V and 7 from J; bases not matched to a gene: 7. The V gene's germline CDR1 is MDHEN and CDR2 SYDVKM. In nucleotides, the CDR3 is TGTGCCAGCAGTTTAGAGGACAGGGTTGGGAATTCACCCCTCCACTTT. Protein: CASSLEDRVGNSPLHF.

This clonotype was detected a few times. The rearrangement uses TRBV7-6 and TRBJ2-2; D may be TRBD1 or TRBD2 (5 bases each). V lost 0 bases to trimming and J lost 1 base, with 6 bases between them. The germline V gene has CDR1 SGHVS and CDR2 FNYEAQ. This CDR3 has 15 residues. CDR3 amino acids: CASSLAGVNTGELFF. The CDR3 DNA reads as TGTGCCAGCAGCTTAGCGGGGGTGAACACCGGGGAGCTGTTTTTT.